This passage covers 23 T cell receptor beta chains from one sample sequenced in a study of blood T cell repertoires in COVID-19. Sequencing used immunoSEQ multiplex PCR; TCRdb keeps in-frame clones, though not all of them. The sample has about 320,000 clones; more than 70% are singletons. The sample taken for sequencing was peripheral blood. The receptors originated from a woman aged 50 to 65 with acute or convalescent COVID-19.

The V call is TRBV5-1, the J call TRBJ2-3; D gene ambiguous. Trimming removed 4 bases at V and 3 bases at J, with 12 bases between. In germline, CDR1 is SGHRS, CDR2 YFSETQ. The CDR3 totals 14 residues. The DNA for the CDR3 is TGCGCCAGCAGCCCCCTACTCGTAACAGATACGCAGTATTTT. Its protein product is CASSPLLVTDTQYF.

This clone was detected only once. The chain combines TRBV5-1 with TRBJ2-1; no reliable D call. The V and J ends lost 1 base and 8 bases respectively, with 10 bases between them. This CDR3 contains 13 residues. Looked up from germline, CDR1 is SGHRS and CDR2 is YFSETQ. CDR3 protein: CASSLSPPDEQFF. The CDR3 DNA reads as TGCGCCAGCAGCTTGTCCCCCCCGGATGAGCAGTTCTTC. The full variable domain, in which reference TRBV5-1 and TRBJ2-1 provide the parts outside the CDR3, is KAGVTQTPRYLIKTRGQQVTLSCSPISGHRSVSWYQQTPGQGLQFLFEYFSETQRNKGNFPGRFSGRQFSNSRSEMNVSTLELGDSALYLCASSLSPPDEQFFGPGTRLTVL.

V and J are TRBV2 and TRBJ2-7; TRBD1 might be the D (5 bases). The V end was cut by 5 bases, the J end by 3 bases, with 8 bases between. Germline V gene lookup returns CDR1 SNHLY and CDR2 FYNNEI. This CDR3 is built from 12 residues. CDR3 nucleotide sequence: TGTGCCAGCAGTCAGGGATTCTACGAGCAGTACTTC. Translated, it gives CASSQGFYEQYF.

This clone occurred once. The chain has TRBV27 and TRBJ1-1; TRBD1 aligns across 7 bases. Germline trimming cut 6 bases from V and 0 bases from J; bases unmatched to any gene: 4. In germline, CDR1 is MNHEY, CDR2 SMNVEV (reference sequence). The CDR3 is 14 residues long. CDR3 DNA sequence: TGTGCCAGCAGACTAGGGGGCGTGAACACTGAAGCTTTCTTT. It codes for CASRLGGVNTEAFF.

The chain couples TRBV28 to TRBJ1-1; 7 bases agree with TRBD1. The trim removed 6 bases at V and 8 bases at J, leaving 6 bases unmatched. There are 12 residues in the CDR3. Germline loops: CDR1 MDHEN, CDR2 SYDVKM. CDR3 loop: CASRLRQGEAFF. The CDR3 nucleotides read TGTGCCAGCAGACTCCGACAGGGCGAAGCTTTCTTT.

The chain carries TRBV19 and TRBJ1-2; TRBD1 agrees at 10 bases. Germline CDR1 reads LNHDA; CDR2 reads SQIVND (reference sequence). This CDR3 is built from 15 residues. Trimming took 5 bases from V and 3 from J; bases not matched to a gene: 6. The CDR3 DNA follows: TGTGCCAGTAGTTCCGCGACAGGGGGCTACTATGGCTACACCTTC. Translation: CASSSATGGYYGYTF.

This chain uses TRBV6-5 with TRBJ2-1; TRBD1 matches at 9 bases. This CDR3 comprises 13 residues. Per germline, CDR1 MNHEY and CDR2 SVGAGI. The V and J ends lost 6 bases and 15 bases, in that order; junction bases with no gene match: 12. The CDR3 sequence: CASSWTGEAWPFF. DNA of the CDR3: TGTGCCAGCAGCTGGACAGGGGAGGCCTGGCCGTTCTTC.

As regards this clone: This CDR3 is also generated by other DNA sequences in the sample. This chain uses TRBV2 with TRBJ1-2; D gene uncertain. Germline CDR1 reads SNHLY; CDR2 reads FYNNEI. This CDR3 has 12 residues. Deletions cut 3 bases from V and 5 bases from J, with 7 bases between. CDR3 amino acids: CASSDGGYGYTF. CDR3 nucleotide sequence: TGTGCCAGCAGTGATGGAGGTTATGGCTACACCTTC.

This clone has just a few counts. The rearrangement links TRBV28 to TRBJ2-3, with 9 positions matching TRBD2. The CDR3 consists of 16 residues. With V trimmed by 4 bases and J by 4 bases, 9 bases remained unmatched. CDR1 and CDR2 (germline): MDHEN, SYDVKM. The CDR3 coding sequence is TGTGCCAGCAGTTCCCCAGGTAGCGGGAGCGCAGATACGCAGTATTTT. It is translated as CASSSPGSGSADTQYF.

The V call is TRBV2, the J call TRBJ2-1; unclear D gene. With 0 bases removed from V and 15 bases from J, the gap between germline ends came to 12 bases. The germline CDR1 and CDR2 sequences are SNHLY and FYNNEI. The CDR3 has 12 amino acids. The CDR3 region is CASSEAVSIAFF. In DNA, the CDR3 is TGTGCCAGCAGTGAAGCGGTGAGCATCGCGTTCTTC.

The gene calls are TRBV28 and TRBJ1-4; no definite D call. The CDR3 totals 15 residues. The V gene lost 5 bases and the J gene lost 0 bases, with 10 bases spanning the gap. Looked up from germline, CDR1 is MDHEN and CDR2 is SYDVKM. The CDR3 DNA follows: TGTGCCAGCAGTAGCCCCTATGCAACTAATGAAAAACTGTTTTTT. It specifies CASSSPYATNEKLFF. Using reference TRBV28 and TRBJ1-4 for the parts outside the CDR3, the full variable domain is DVKVTQSSRYLVKRTGEKVFLECVQDMDHENMFWYRQDPGLGLRLIYFSYDVKMKEKGDIPEGYSVSREKKERFSLILESASTNQTSMYLCASSSPYATNEKLFFGSGTQLSVL.

This sequence joins TRBV28 and TRBJ1-2, with 8 positions matching TRBD1. The trim removed 5 bases at V and 8 bases at J, leaving 1 base unmatched. Germline CDR1 is MDHEN and CDR2 is SYDVKM. CDR3 length: 11 amino acids. The CDR3 sequence: CASSDRGGYTF. In DNA, the CDR3 is TGTGCCAGCAGTGACAGGGGCGGCTACACCTTC.

J is TRBJ2-5 and V is TRBV7-2; a possible D gene is TRBD1 (6 bases). This CDR3 contains 14 residues. Looked up from germline, CDR1 is SGHTA and CDR2 is FQGNSA. V was trimmed by 0 bases and J by 2 bases, leaving 7 bases between them. CDR3 in amino acids: CASSLATGQETQYF. The CDR3 DNA sequence: TGTGCCAGCAGCTTAGCGACAGGACAAGAGACCCAGTACTTC.

The chain has TRBV27 and TRBJ1-6; D perhaps matches TRBD1 (5 bases). The V gene lost 5 bases and the J gene lost 3 bases, with 20 bases spanning the gap. Germline-derived CDR1 and CDR2 are MNHEY and SMNVEV (reference sequence). The CDR3 spans 18 residues. The CDR3 nucleotides read TGTGCCAGCAGTATCGGGGCTCACAGGAGGGGCTATAATTCACCCCTCCACTTT. Translated: CASSIGAHRRGYNSPLHF.

V usage is TRBV5-8 and J usage is TRBJ2-4; 9 nucleotides line up with TRBD2. Germline lookup yields CDR1 SGHTS and CDR2 YDEGEE. V trimming: 4 bases; J trimming: 4 bases; junction bases outside the gene matches: 9. The CDR3 covers 16 residues. The CDR3 loop is CASSPKTSGPKNIQYF. The CDR3 DNA reads as TGTGCCAGCAGCCCTAAGACTAGCGGCCCGAAAAACATTCAGTACTTC.

The sample holds one count of this clone. The rearrangement joins TRBV3-1 (or the pseudogene TRBV3-2) to TRBJ2-7; D remains ambiguous. V lost 1 base to trimming and J lost 4 bases, with 5 bases between them. Germline loops: CDR1 LGHDT, CDR2 YNNKEL (reference sequence). This CDR3 region has 12 residues. The DNA of the CDR3 is TGTGCCAGCAGCCAAGGGCGGTACGAGCAGTACTTC. It encodes CASSQGRYEQYF.

The chain employs TRBV6-5 and TRBJ2-2, with D uncertain. The CDR3 length is 12 residues. Trimming took off 3 bases at V and 7 bases at J, with 6 bases between the two ends. Germline V gives CDR1 MNHEY, CDR2 SVGAGI. CDR3 DNA sequence: TGTGCCAGCAGTTATCGCGACGGGGAGCTGTTTTTT. Translation gives CASSYRDGELFF.

The gene calls are TRBV4-3 and TRBJ1-1, with 10 bases lining up with TRBD1. Germline V gene lookup returns CDR1 LGHNA and CDR2 YSLEER. The V and J ends lost 4 bases and 4 bases, in that order; junction bases with no gene match: 6. The length of the CDR3 is 15 residues. The chain's CDR3 is CASSPFGQGGTEAFF. CDR3 in DNA: TGCGCCAGCAGCCCCTTCGGACAGGGGGGCACTGAAGCTTTCTTT.

This chain links TRBV29-1 with TRBJ2-5, with 10 bases lining up with TRBD1. The CDR3 is 20 residues long. Per germline, CDR1 SQVTM and CDR2 ANQGSEA. J lost 0 bases, V lost 4 bases, and 20 bases had no gene match. The CDR3 bases are TGCAGCGTTGTCCCCTTCCTGCCGTCGTCGGACAGGGGGTACCAAGAGACCCAGTACTTC. This sequence encodes CSVVPFLPSSDRGYQETQYF.

This clone occurred once. The chain employs TRBV27 and TRBJ2-1; D gene uncertain. V lost 6 bases and J 8 bases, leaving 14 bases between the germline ends. This CDR3 is 13 amino acids long. The germline CDR1 and CDR2 sequences are MNHEY and SMNVEV (reference sequence). The CDR3 region has the DNA TGTGCCAGCAGGTCGGCTAGAAGGCATGAGCAGTTCTTC. The encoded protein is CASRSARRHEQFF.

This clone was counted at least ten times. The rearrangement links TRBV11-3 to TRBJ1-6; D is undetermined. Germline CDR1 SGHNT, CDR2 YENEEA. V lost 0 bases to trimming and J lost 7 bases, with 7 bases between them. There are 14 residues in the CDR3. The CDR3 sequence is CASSLDGANSPLHF. CDR3 DNA: TGTGCCAGCAGCTTAGATGGAGCGAATTCACCCCTCCACTTT.

The chain employs TRBV20-1 and TRBJ1-5, with D unclear. V lost 6 bases, J lost 5 bases, and 17 bases lay in between. Germline lookup yields CDR1 DFQATT and CDR2 SNEGSKA (reference sequence). The CDR3 length is 14 residues. CDR3 in DNA: TGCAGTGCGAGTCGTCCCATTGAGGATCAGCCCCAGCATTTT. This gives the protein CSASRPIEDQPQHF.

CDR3 amino acids: CASRMDLADTEAFF. Written as DNA, the CDR3 is TGCGCCAGCAGGATGGATTTGGCGGACACTGAAGCTTTCTTT. The chain recombines TRBV5-1 with TRBJ1-1, with D unclear. Germline CDR1 reads SGHRS; CDR2 reads YFSETQ. The V end was cut by 5 bases, the J end by 3 bases, with 14 bases between. The CDR3 extends over 14 amino acids.